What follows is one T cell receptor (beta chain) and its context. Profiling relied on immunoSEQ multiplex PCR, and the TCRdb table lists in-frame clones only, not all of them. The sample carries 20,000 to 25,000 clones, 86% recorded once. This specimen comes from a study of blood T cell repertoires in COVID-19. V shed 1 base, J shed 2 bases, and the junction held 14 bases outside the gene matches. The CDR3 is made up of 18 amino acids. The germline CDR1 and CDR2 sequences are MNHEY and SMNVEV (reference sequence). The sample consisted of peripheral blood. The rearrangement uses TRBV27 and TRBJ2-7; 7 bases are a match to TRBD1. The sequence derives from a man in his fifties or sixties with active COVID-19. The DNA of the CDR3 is TGTGCCAGCAGTTTATATATACCGACAGGGCGGATTGCCTACGAGCAGTACTTC. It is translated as CASSLYIPTGRIAYEQYF.